The 28 T cell receptor beta chains in this list originate from one sample, sequenced in a study of cytomegalovirus exposure and HLA in healthy donors. Primers: 60 Vbeta forward and 13 Jbeta reverse. The assay was immunoSEQ multiplex PCR, and TCRdb's table has in-frame clones only and misses some. The table shows 100,000 to 120,000 clones, with over 70% occurring only once. The sample was PBMCs. The receptors here all came from a male donor in good health and CMV-seronegative.

A single count supports this clone. The chain recombines TRBV27 with TRBJ1-2; no clear D gene. The CDR3 has 14 residues. V was shortened by 3 bases and J by 0 bases, with 8 bases between the two germline ends. Germline CDR1 and CDR2: MNHEY and SMNVEV (reference sequence). Here the CDR3 DNA reads TGTGCCAGCAGTTTGGGCAGAGCTAACTATGGCTACACCTTC. Translation gives CASSLGRANYGYTF.

The rearrangement uses TRBV5-4 and TRBJ1-2; 7 nucleotides agree with TRBD1. Germline CDR1 is SGHNT and CDR2 is YYREEE (reference sequence). V shed 5 bases and J 6 bases; nucleotides not matched to a gene: 10. The CDR3 totals 14 residues. The CDR3 DNA reads TGTGCCAGCAGTTACCAAACAGGGGCGGATGGCTACACCTTC. It encodes CASSYQTGADGYTF.

V usage is TRBV27 and J usage is TRBJ2-7; D may be TRBD2 (6 bases). The CDR3 is 11 amino acids. V was trimmed by 8 bases and J by 3 bases, leaving 8 bases between them. Germline CDR1 MNHEY, CDR2 SMNVEV (reference sequence). The CDR3 region has the DNA TGTGCCAGCCAGGGAGGCTACGAGCAGTACTTC. Its protein product is CASQGGYEQYF.

The chain links TRBV21-1 to TRBJ1-1; the DNA was not compared with TRBD1, the D call given in the table. TRBV21-1 is a documented pseudogene. This CDR3 is 12 amino acids long. The CDR3 here is CASSKAGTEAFF. The DNA of the CDR3 is TGTGCCAGCAGCAAAGCCGGGACAGAAGCTTTCTTT.

The chain has TRBV4-2 and TRBJ1-6, with TRBD1 matching over 7 bases. The CDR3 spans 11 residues. CDR1 and CDR2 (germline): LGHNA, YNFKEQ. Trimming cost V 4 bases and J 14 bases; bases outside gene matches: 2. The chain's CDR3 is CASSLQGSLHF. DNA of the CDR3: TGTGCCAGCAGCCTACAGGGGTCCCTCCACTTT.

V and J are TRBV21-1 and TRBJ1-6. TRBV21-1 is recorded as a pseudogene. This CDR3 spans 14 amino acids. CDR3 sequence (DNA): TGTGCCAGGCTCCGGGCCAGGGAGGATTCACCCCTCCACTTT. This sequence encodes CARLRAREDSPLHF.

This clone showed up just a few times. The rearrangement links TRBV7-9 to TRBJ1-1; tentatively, D is TRBD1 (5 bases). V gave up 5 bases and J gave up 5 bases, with 12 bases separating them. From germline, CDR1 is SEHNR and CDR2 FQNEAQ (reference sequence). This CDR3 comprises 13 residues. The CDR3 loop is CASSPDGGTEAFF. In nucleotides, the CDR3 is TGTGCCAGCAGCCCCGACGGGGGAACTGAAGCTTTCTTT.

This chain uses TRBV6-6 with TRBJ1-2; the D gene is possibly TRBD1 (5 bases). CDR3 length: 14 residues. Trimming stripped 5 bases from V and 3 bases from J, with 13 bases between. CDR1 and CDR2 (germline): MNHNY, SVGAGI (reference sequence). CDR3 DNA sequence: TGTGCCAGCAGTCCACCGACAGAGTACTATGGCTACACCTTC. Translation gives CASSPPTEYYGYTF.

The V call is TRBV29-1, the J call TRBJ1-2; a weak D match, TRBD1 (5 bases). This CDR3 has 13 residues. With 6 bases removed from V and 7 bases from J, the gap between germline ends came to 18 bases. Germline values: CDR1 SQVTM, CDR2 ANQGSEA. The CDR3 DNA reads as TGCAGCGTGACGGTCTCGACGGGGGGTGGCTACACCTTC. As protein: CSVTVSTGGGYTF.

This chain connects TRBV30 to TRBJ2-2; 7 bases match TRBD2. CDR1 and CDR2 from the germline V gene are GTSNPN and SVGIG (reference sequence). V lost 0 bases, J lost 7 bases, and 11 bases stayed unmatched. This CDR3 has 16 amino acids. CDR3 bases: TGTGCCTGGAGTGTACTTGGGGGGAGGGCAAGCGGGGAGCTGTTTTTT. It is translated as CAWSVLGGRASGELFF.

The chain carries TRBV30 and TRBJ2-1; D is unresolved. This CDR3 contains 12 residues. The germline V gene has CDR1 GTSNPN and CDR2 SVGIG (reference sequence). V was trimmed by 0 bases and J by 7 bases, leaving 7 bases between them. CDR3 DNA: TGTGCCTGGAGTGTACAGACGAATGAGCAGTTCTTC. Translated, it gives CAWSVQTNEQFF.

The chain recombines TRBV11-2 with TRBJ2-3; D not resolved. The CDR3 spans 15 residues. CDR1 is SGHAT and CDR2 is FQNNGV in the germline V gene. V gave up 0 bases and J gave up 2 bases, with 9 bases separating them. The CDR3 protein is CASSLDGQFTDTQYF. CDR3 sequence (DNA): TGTGCCAGCAGCTTAGATGGGCAATTCACAGATACGCAGTATTTT.

The chain carries TRBV28 and TRBJ1-3; unclear D gene. In germline, CDR1 is MDHEN, CDR2 SYDVKM. There are 13 residues in the CDR3. Trimming shortened V by 3 bases and J by 2 bases, and 5 bases separated the two germline ends. The CDR3, as DNA: TGTGCCAGCAGTTTCCAGACTGGAAACACCATATATTTT. Its protein product is CASSFQTGNTIYF.

This chain links TRBV7-2 with TRBJ2-2; the D gene is possibly TRBD1 (5 bases). Germline V gene data show CDR1 as SGHTA and CDR2 as FQGNSA. V was pared by 6 bases and J by 1 base, with 12 bases between. This CDR3 comprises 15 residues. In DNA, the CDR3 is TGTGCCAGCAGTAGGGGTTACTTGAACACCGGGGAGCTGTTTTTT. Translated: CASSRGYLNTGELFF.

The genes are TRBV9 and TRBJ2-5, with 7 positions matching TRBD2. CDR1 and CDR2 from the germline V gene are SGDLS and YYNGEE. J was trimmed by 2 bases and V by 0 bases; bases with no gene match: 4. CDR3 size: 15 residues. CDR3 residues: CASSVEAGRQETQYF. Written as DNA, the CDR3 is TGTGCCAGCAGCGTAGAAGCGGGGAGACAAGAGACCCAGTACTTC.

The V and J genes are TRBV30 and TRBJ2-7; D ambiguous. This CDR3 is built from 12 residues. Germline CDR1 and CDR2: GTSNPN and SVGIG (reference sequence). Trimming removed 5 bases from V and 0 bases from J, with 8 bases in between. In nucleotides, the CDR3 is TGTGCCTGGGCAGACACCTCCTACGAGCAGTACTTC. Protein sequence: CAWADTSYEQYF.

This rearrangement joins TRBV6-4 to TRBJ1-5; D is uncertain. Trimming took off 8 bases at V and 0 bases at J, with 26 bases between the two ends. The CDR3 is 19 amino acids. CDR1 MRHNA and CDR2 SNTAGT come from the germline V gene. The CDR3 loop reads CASRRGPHQLFISNQPQHF. DNA of the CDR3: TGTGCCAGCCGCCGGGGTCCCCACCAACTTTTTATTAGCAATCAGCCCCAGCATTTT.

The V and J genes are TRBV28 and TRBJ1-2, with unresolved D. Deletions cut 4 bases from V and 2 bases from J, with 11 bases between. Germline lookup yields CDR1 MDHEN and CDR2 SYDVKM. The CDR3 length is 14 residues. The CDR3: CASSSPPENYGYTF. The DNA of the CDR3 is TGTGCCAGCAGTTCACCTCCGGAGAACTATGGCTACACCTTC.

The chain carries TRBV5-1 and TRBJ2-2; 7 nucleotides match TRBD2. J gave up 7 bases and V 1 base, and 13 bases lay outside the gene matches. Germline V CDR1 and CDR2: SGHRS, YFSETQ. The CDR3 consists of 17 residues. The CDR3 is CASSLQGGRAGNGELFF. In DNA form, the CDR3 reads TGCGCCAGCAGCTTGCAGGGTGGGAGGGCCGGAAACGGGGAGCTGTTTTTT.

The V call is TRBV2, the J call TRBJ2-7; D uncertain. V gave up 4 bases and J gave up 6 bases, with 10 bases separating them. This CDR3 contains 12 residues. The germline V gene has CDR1 SNHLY and CDR2 FYNNEI. This chain's CDR3 is CASSVSRGEQYF. CDR3 DNA sequence: TGTGCCAGCAGTGTCTCAAGAGGCGAGCAGTACTTC.

Concerning this clone itself: An end of the junction differs from the germline gene, which may be a read error. The chain recombines TRBV5-1 with TRBJ2-3; 9 nucleotides align to TRBD2. The CDR3 length is 15 residues. The germline V gene has CDR1 SGHRS and CDR2 YFSETQ. The CDR3 DNA reads TGCGCCAGCAGCTTGGAAGGGACTAGCAGAGATACGCAGTATTTT. Encoded protein: CASSLEGTSRDTQYF. The full variable domain, rest sourced from reference TRBV5-1 and TRBJ2-3, is KAGVTQTPRYLIKTRGQQVTLSCSPISGHRSVSWYQQTPGQGLQFLFEYFSETQRNKGNFPGRFSGRQFSNSRSEMNVSTLELGDSALYLCASSLEGTSRDTQYFGPGTRLTVL.

The chain couples TRBV19 to TRBJ1-6; 8 nucleotides agree with TRBD1. The CDR3 covers 16 residues. V gave up 5 bases and J gave up 9 bases; unmatched junction bases: 12. Germline-derived CDR1 and CDR2 are LNHDA and SQIVND (reference sequence). The CDR3, as DNA: TGTGCCAGTAGTTCAAGGTGGGGACAGGACCCTTCACCCCTCCACTTT. This gives the protein CASSSRWGQDPSPLHF.

For this clone: Other DNA sequences in the same sample also yield this CDR3. V is TRBV7-9 and J is TRBJ2-7; 7 nucleotides agree with TRBD1. Losses at the gene ends were 2 bases for V and 7 bases for J; bases not matched to a gene: 11. Germline CDR1 and CDR2: SEHNR and FQNEAQ (reference sequence). The CDR3 loop spans 15 amino acids. The CDR3 nucleotides read TGTGCCAGCAGCTTATCCAGACAGGGTCCACGTGAGCAGTACTTC. It yields the protein CASSLSRQGPREQYF.

The rearrangement uses TRBV11-3 and TRBJ2-1, with 7 bases that match TRBD1. The CDR3 covers 15 residues. Germline CDR1 and CDR2: SGHNT and YENEEA. Unmatched junction bases numbered 12, after V lost 5 bases and J lost 8 bases. CDR3 protein: CASSPHTQGGDEQFF. In DNA, the CDR3 is TGTGCCAGCAGCCCACACACACAAGGGGGCGATGAGCAGTTCTTC.

This chain connects TRBV6-1 to TRBJ2-7, with 10 bases aligning to TRBD1. Germline values: CDR1 MNHNS, CDR2 SASEGT. The CDR3 extends over 13 amino acids. The junction had 4 bases not matched to a gene; V was cut back by 8 bases and J by 3 bases. Here the CDR3 DNA reads TGTGCCAGCGGACGGACAGGGGGCTACGAGCAGTACTTC. The encoded protein is CASGRTGGYEQYF.

This clone was found a few times. The chain links TRBV5-1 to TRBJ2-1; 8 nucleotides align to TRBD2. Germline CDR1 is SGHRS and CDR2 is YFSETQ. V shed 6 bases and J 4 bases; nucleotides not matched to a gene: 6. This CDR3 has 14 residues. The CDR3 DNA reads TGCGCCAGCATCTCGGCGGGAGGATACAATGAGCAGTTCTTC. This sequence encodes CASISAGGYNEQFF.

The chain carries TRBV9 and TRBJ2-1; D remains ambiguous. The CDR3 loop spans 14 amino acids. Germline loops: CDR1 SGDLS, CDR2 YYNGEE. V was trimmed by 2 bases and J by 4 bases, leaving 10 bases between them. CDR3 amino acids: CASSVNRNYNEQFF. CDR3 coding DNA: TGTGCCAGCAGCGTTAACAGAAATTACAATGAGCAGTTCTTC.

This clone has just one count. The rearrangement joins TRBV29-1 to TRBJ2-2; 7 nucleotides line up with TRBD1. This CDR3 spans 14 amino acids. The germline gives CDR1 SQVTM, CDR2 ANQGSEA. V was pared by 0 bases and J by 10 bases, with 8 bases of the junction left unmatched. Here the CDR3 DNA reads TGCAGCGTTGAAGAGAGACAGGGAAAAGTGGAGCTGTTTTTT. Translation gives CSVEERQGKVELFF.